Listed here are 5 T cell receptor beta chains from one sample, sequenced in a study of control samples from healthy donors and cancer patients. The protocol was immunoSEQ multiplex PCR, while the TCRdb copy is restricted to in-frame clones and leaves out a portion. The sample carries 130,000 or so clones, roughly 90% recorded once. Specimen: blood. The receptor source for this set is a man aged 18 to 35 in good health.

This chain connects TRBV6-6 to TRBJ2-7, with TRBD1 matching 11 bases. CDR1 and CDR2 from the germline V gene are MNHNY and SVGAGI (reference sequence). Trimming at V came to 7 bases and at J to 6 bases, leaving 11 bases not matched to a gene. The CDR3 has 15 residues. The CDR3 bases are TGTGCCAGCACCGATACCGGGACAGGGGGGATCGAGCAGTACTTC. As protein: CASTDTGTGGIEQYF.

This clone has more than one count but fewer than ten. The rearrangement links TRBV28 to TRBJ1-4; 8 bases agree with TRBD1. Germline V gene lookup returns CDR1 MDHEN and CDR2 SYDVKM. This CDR3 region has 22 residues. The J segment lost 0 bases and the V segment lost 4 bases, leaving 22 bases of the junction unmatched. Here the CDR3 DNA reads TGTGCCAGCAGTTCTTTCCGGGACAGGCCCGAGGTCTACCCTGCAACTAATGAAAAACTGTTTTTT. The encoded protein is CASSSFRDRPEVYPATNEKLFF.

V usage is TRBV4-1 and J usage is TRBJ1-2, with a tentative D call TRBD1 (5 bases). The germline CDR1 and CDR2 sequences are MGHRA and YSYEKL. Trimming shortened V by 2 bases and J by 5 bases, and 21 bases separated the two germline ends. The CDR3 is 17 residues long. The CDR3, as DNA: TGCGCCAGCAGCCAACTTTATGGGGGGGGAATGGGTTATGGCTACACCTTC. It codes for CASSQLYGGGMGYGYTF.

The chain combines TRBV5-1 with TRBJ1-5; 8 bases are a match to TRBD1. The V gene end was trimmed by 5 bases and the J gene end by 4 bases; junction bases not matched to a gene: 8. This CDR3 spans 15 amino acids. Germline CDR1 reads SGHRS; CDR2 reads YFSETQ. The CDR3 is CASSPGQGDNQPQHF. CDR3 DNA sequence: TGCGCCAGCAGTCCAGGACAGGGCGATAATCAGCCCCAGCATTTT.

The CDR3: CASSLTAGAGADTQYF. Here the CDR3 DNA reads TGTGCCAGCAGTTTGACGGCGGGGGCGGGGGCAGATACGCAGTATTTT. V is TRBV28 and J is TRBJ2-3; TRBD2 is a possible D gene (7 bases). The V end was cut by 3 bases, the J end by 4 bases, with 17 bases between. CDR1 and CDR2 from the germline V gene are MDHEN and SYDVKM. This CDR3 has 16 residues.